These 8 T cell receptor beta chains share one sample of origin, sequenced in a study of T cells in Graves' hyperthyroidism and ophthalmopathy. Amplified TCR beta CDR3 regions derived from RNA transcripts. The HTBI primer set was used in a first-round RT-PCR of the TCR CDR3. TCRdb itself ran the multiplex PCR reads through MiXCR, one entry per CDR3 protein. This table holds a few hundred thousand distinct CDR3 sequences, around 46% found once. Sequencing was performed on peripheral blood or thyroid tissue (not recorded which). The source is a woman aged 18-29 years with Graves' hyperthyroidism.

V gene TRBV2 combines with J gene TRBJ1-2, with 9 bases fitting TRBD1. Germline V CDR1 and CDR2: SNHLY, FYNNEI. The ends lost 7 bases at V and 8 bases at J; junction bases unmatched: 11. The CDR3 runs 14 residues. CDR3 DNA sequence: TGTGCCAGCACCCGGGACAGGGCCCCTAAGGGCTACACCTTC. This encodes CASTRDRAPKGYTF.

The chain combines TRBV25-1 with TRBJ1-1; 7 nucleotides match TRBD1. Looked up from germline, CDR1 is MGHDK and CDR2 is SYGVNS. The junction had 7 bases not matched to a gene; V was cut back by 6 bases and J by 6 bases. The CDR3 contains 13 residues. For the CDR3, the DNA is TGTGCCAGCAGGGAGGACAGGAGGGCTGAAGCTTTCTTT. This sequence encodes CASREDRRAEAFF.

The J gene is TRBJ2-7, the V gene TRBV10-3; 8 bases are a match to TRBD1. This CDR3 is 12 amino acids long. J gave up 3 bases and V 10 bases, and 5 bases lay outside the gene matches. Germline V gene lookup returns CDR1 ENHRY and CDR2 SYGVKD. CDR3 amino acids: CATHRGNYEQYF. Here the CDR3 DNA reads TGTGCCACCCACAGGGGGAACTACGAGCAGTACTTC.

Details on this clonotype: Because it lacks the conserved phenylalanine or tryptophan at the end, this CDR3 is likely a read error. This sequence joins TRBV2 and TRBJ1-2; TRBD1 might be the D (6 bases). CDR1 is SNHLY, CDR2 FYNNEI, per germline. The CDR3 runs to 12 residues. Trimming cost V 5 bases and J 11 bases, with 15 bases left between them. The CDR3 here is CASSNRVAGYTL. CDR3 DNA sequence: TGTGCCAGCAGTAACAGGGTCGCTGGTTACACCTTA.

The chain couples TRBV6-6 to TRBJ1-5; 11 bases align to TRBD1. This CDR3 spans 13 amino acids. The ends lost 5 bases at V and 13 bases at J; junction bases unmatched: 7. Germline CDR1 and CDR2: MNHNY and SVGAGI (reference sequence). CDR3: CASSRTGGMAQHF. The CDR3 bases are TGTGCCAGCAGTAGGACAGGGGGCATGGCTCAGCATTTT.

This clonotype was seen a few times. The CDR3 loop reads CASGPTRTTRRPQETQYF. CDR3 coding DNA: TGTGCCAGCGGTCCCACCAGGACAACAAGGCGCCCGCAAGAGACCCAGTACTTC. The chain uses TRBV11-1 and TRBJ2-5, with D possibly matching TRBD1 (5 bases). With 8 bases removed from V and 2 bases from J, the gap between germline ends came to 27 bases. The CDR3 has 18 amino acids. Germline assignment: CDR1 SGHAT and CDR2 FQDESV (reference sequence).

This clonotype has only a few counts. J is TRBJ2-3 and V is TRBV25-1; 12 bases agree with TRBD1. The junction had 8 bases not matched to a gene; V was cut back by 10 bases and J by 3 bases. Germline CDR1 MGHDK, CDR2 SYGVNS. There are 15 residues in the CDR3. This chain's CDR3 is CATTPGQGATDTQYF. The CDR3, as DNA: TGTGCCACCACACCGGGACAGGGGGCGACAGATACGCAGTATTTT.

This clonotype occurred many times. The genes are TRBV29-1 and TRBJ1-2; D gene ambiguous. Germline CDR1 is SQVTM and CDR2 is ANQGSEA. Trimming removed 7 bases at V and 4 bases at J, with 13 bases between. The CDR3 has 12 amino acids. The CDR3 nucleotides read TGCAGCGCAAACACCCTTACCTATGGCTACACCTTC. Its protein product is CSANTLTYGYTF.